The rows below give T cell receptor beta chains drawn from one sample of a study of siplizumab effects on memory and regulatory T cells. Clones were sequenced by immunoSEQ multiplex PCR, and TCRdb holds only the in-frame ones, with some missing. The sample consists of fewer than 65,000 clones, 85% to 95% of them appearing once. Material for sequencing was CD8+ T cells sorted from blood. The receptors here all came from a human donor in good health. Both conserved end residues are part of each CDR3. The D gene is left open where the match is weak. Part of the rows lack a size; the others show once, few, many or a class for expanded clones.

clone size: NA; V gene: TRBV19; D gene: NA; J gene: TRBJ1-5; CDR3 protein: CASKEPQHF; CDR3 DNA: TGTGCCAGTAAGGAGCCCCAGCATTTT
clone size: NA; V gene: TRBV27; D gene: NA; J gene: TRBJ1-2; CDR3 protein: CASSSLGGIYGYTF; CDR3 DNA: TGTGCCAGCAGTTCCCTGGGCGGGATCTATGGCTACACCTTC
clone size: once; V gene: TRBV14; D gene: NA; J gene: TRBJ2-2; CDR3 protein: CASSLLSGAGELFF; CDR3 DNA: TGTGCCAGCAGCCTTCTCAGTGGCGCCGGGGAGCTGTTTTTT
clone size: NA; V gene: TRBV7-6; D gene: TRBD2; J gene: TRBJ2-7; CDR3 protein: CASAVSGSYEQYF; CDR3 DNA: TGTGCCAGCGCTGTAAGCGGGAGCTACGAGCAGTACTTC
clone size: NA; V gene: TRBV7-9; D gene: NA; J gene: TRBJ2-1; CDR3 protein: CASSLSWEHSYNEQFF; CDR3 DNA: TGTGCCAGCAGCTTAAGTTGGGAACACTCCTACAATGAGCAGTTCTTC
clone size: NA; V gene: TRBV15; D gene: TRBD1; J gene: TRBJ1-4; CDR3 protein: CATSIGQGADNEKLFF; CDR3 DNA: TGTGCCACCAGCATCGGACAGGGGGCGGATAATGAAAAACTGTTTTTT
clone size: NA; V gene: TRBV19; D gene: NA; J gene: TRBJ1-1; CDR3 protein: CASYGWTEAFF; CDR3 DNA: TGTGCCAGTTACGGTTGGACTGAAGCTTTCTTT
clone size: NA; V gene: TRBV7-6; D gene: NA; J gene: TRBJ1-1; CDR3 protein: CASSLLTGPEAFF; CDR3 DNA: TGTGCCAGCAGCTTATTGACAGGACCTGAAGCTTTCTTT
clone size: NA; V gene: TRBV29-1; D gene: TRBD2; J gene: TRBJ2-7; CDR3 protein: CSILHPSGYEQYF; CDR3 DNA: TGCAGCATCCTCCATCCTAGCGGCTACGAGCAGTACTTC
clone size: NA; V gene: TRBV6-4; D gene: NA; J gene: TRBJ2-7; CDR3 protein: CASSAGESGEQYF; CDR3 DNA: TGTGCCAGCAGTGCGGGCGAAAGTGGCGAGCAGTACTTC
clone size: NA; V gene: TRBV6-1; D gene: NA; J gene: TRBJ2-7; CDR3 protein: CASSPQGYYEQYF; CDR3 DNA: TGTGCCAGCAGCCCTCAGGGCTACTACGAGCAGTACTTC
clone size: NA; V gene: TRBV7-9; D gene: NA; J gene: TRBJ2-7; CDR3 protein: CASSLLMGEQYF; CDR3 DNA: TGTGCCAGCAGCTTACTAATGGGAGAGCAGTACTTC
clone size: NA; V gene: TRBV7-9; D gene: NA; J gene: TRBJ2-5; CDR3 protein: CASSDSLGETQYF; CDR3 DNA: TGTGCCAGCTCGGACAGTCTTGGAGAGACCCAGTACTTC
clone size: NA; V gene: TRBV9; D gene: NA; J gene: TRBJ2-7; CDR3 protein: CASSVAASGLYEQYF; CDR3 DNA: TGTGCCAGCAGCGTAGCAGCGAGCGGGTTGTACGAGCAGTACTTC
clone size: NA; V gene: TRBV4-1; D gene: TRBD1; J gene: TRBJ2-3; CDR3 protein: CASSLGTGITSTDTQYF; CDR3 DNA: TGCGCCAGCAGCCTTGGGACAGGCATTACTAGCACAGATACGCAGTATTTT
clone size: NA; V gene: TRBV6-1; D gene: NA; J gene: TRBJ2-7; CDR3 protein: CASSEGPEQYF; CDR3 DNA: TGTGCCAGCAGTGAAGGCCCAGAGCAGTACTTC
clone size: NA; V gene: TRBV6-4; D gene: TRBD2; J gene: TRBJ2-7; CDR3 protein: CASSVGAGAYEQYF; CDR3 DNA: TGTGCCAGCAGTGTAGGGGCGGGAGCTTACGAGCAGTACTTC
clone size: once; V gene: TRBV11-2; D gene: NA; J gene: TRBJ1-1; CDR3 protein: CASSLGQVTEAFF; CDR3 DNA: TGTGCCAGCAGCTTAGGACAAGTCACTGAAGCTTTCTTT
clone size: once; V gene: TRBV29-1; D gene: NA; J gene: TRBJ2-5; CDR3 protein: CSVEGQETQYF; CDR3 DNA: TGCAGCGTTGAAGGTCAAGAGACCCAGTACTTC
clone size: NA; V gene: TRBV9; D gene: NA; J gene: TRBJ1-2; CDR3 protein: CASSVGRDEFYGYTF; CDR3 DNA: TGTGCCAGCAGCGTAGGTCGGGATGAGTTCTATGGCTACACCTTC
clone size: NA; V gene: TRBV7-2; D gene: NA; J gene: TRBJ2-1; CDR3 protein: CASNLLAGTLYNEQFF; CDR3 DNA: TGTGCCAGCAACCTCTTAGCCGGGACACTTTACAATGAGCAGTTCTTC
clone size: NA; V gene: TRBV28; D gene: NA; J gene: TRBJ2-3; CDR3 protein: CASSLPGGTDTQYF; CDR3 DNA: TGTGCCAGCAGTTTGCCGGGGGGCACAGATACGCAGTATTTT
clone size: NA; V gene: TRBV6-1; D gene: TRBD1; J gene: TRBJ1-6; CDR3 protein: CASGGLDRGSSPLHF; CDR3 DNA: TGTGCCAGCGGCGGATTAGACAGGGGATCTTCACCCCTCCACTTT
clone size: NA; V gene: TRBV5-5; D gene: NA; J gene: TRBJ2-7; CDR3 protein: CASSLGDGYEQYF; CDR3 DNA: TGTGCCAGCAGCTTGGGGGACGGCTACGAGCAGTACTTC
clone size: NA; V gene: TRBV11-2; D gene: NA; J gene: TRBJ1-2; CDR3 protein: CASSPRAGATYGYTF; CDR3 DNA: TGTGCCAGCAGCCCTAGGGCAGGGGCGACTTATGGCTACACCTTC
clone size: NA; V gene: TRBV28; D gene: NA; J gene: TRBJ2-7; CDR3 protein: CASSSTFRDPNYEQYF; CDR3 DNA: TGTGCCAGCAGTTCTACATTCCGGGACCCAAACTACGAGCAGTACTTC
clone size: NA; V gene: TRBV10-3; D gene: TRBD1; J gene: TRBJ1-1; CDR3 protein: CAISGGTGQESFF; CDR3 DNA: TGTGCCATCAGCGGAGGGACAGGGCAGGAGTCTTTCTTT
clone size: NA; V gene: TRBV27; D gene: NA; J gene: TRBJ2-7; CDR3 protein: CASSYSYEQYF; CDR3 DNA: TGTGCCAGCAGCTACTCCTACGAGCAGTACTTC
clone size: NA; V gene: TRBV29-1; D gene: NA; J gene: TRBJ2-3; CDR3 protein: CSVGHPSSTDTQYF; CDR3 DNA: TGCAGCGTTGGACATCCCTCTAGCACAGATACGCAGTATTTT
clone size: NA; V gene: TRBV14; D gene: TRBD2; J gene: TRBJ2-7; CDR3 protein: CASSSYPGLLDEQYF; CDR3 DNA: TGTGCCAGCAGCTCCTACCCGGGACTACTGGACGAGCAGTACTTC
clone size: NA; V gene: TRBV5-1; D gene: NA; J gene: TRBJ2-7; CDR3 protein: CASSLEGPYEQYF; CDR3 DNA: TGCGCCAGCAGCTTGGAGGGGCCATACGAGCAGTACTTC
clone size: NA; V gene: TRBV29-1; D gene: TRBD1; J gene: TRBJ2-7; CDR3 protein: CSVGGQQGATYEQYF; CDR3 DNA: TGCAGCGTTGGGGGGCAACAGGGGGCCACCTACGAGCAGTACTTC
clone size: NA; V gene: TRBV5-1; D gene: TRBD1; J gene: TRBJ2-7; CDR3 protein: CASSHRQGYEQYF; CDR3 DNA: TGCGCCAGCAGCCACCGACAGGGCTACGAGCAGTACTTC
clone size: once; V gene: TRBV19; D gene: NA; J gene: TRBJ2-5; CDR3 protein: CASSPQGGQETQYF; CDR3 DNA: TGTGCCAGTAGTCCTCAGGGGGGACAAGAGACCCAGTACTTC
clone size: NA; V gene: TRBV29-1; D gene: NA; J gene: TRBJ1-3; CDR3 protein: CSAGFASGNTIYF; CDR3 DNA: TGCAGCGCCGGTTTCGCGAGCGGAAACACCATATATTTT
clone size: NA; V gene: TRBV27; D gene: NA; J gene: TRBJ2-2; CDR3 protein: CASSSYTGELFF; CDR3 DNA: TGTGCCAGCAGTTCGTACACCGGGGAGCTGTTTTTT
clone size: NA; V gene: TRBV4-1; D gene: NA; J gene: TRBJ2-1; CDR3 protein: CASSQDTESSYNEQFF; CDR3 DNA: TGCGCCAGCAGCCAAGATACGGAAAGCTCCTACAATGAGCAGTTCTTC
clone size: NA; V gene: TRBV14; D gene: TRBD1; J gene: TRBJ1-5; CDR3 protein: CASSPQGAVQPQHF; CDR3 DNA: TGTGCCAGCAGTCCTCAGGGGGCGGTTCAGCCCCAGCATTTT
clone size: NA; V gene: TRBV6-5; D gene: NA; J gene: TRBJ2-3; CDR3 protein: CASSYEGRDADTQYF; CDR3 DNA: TGTGCCAGCAGTTACGAGGGGCGCGATGCAGATACGCAGTATTTT